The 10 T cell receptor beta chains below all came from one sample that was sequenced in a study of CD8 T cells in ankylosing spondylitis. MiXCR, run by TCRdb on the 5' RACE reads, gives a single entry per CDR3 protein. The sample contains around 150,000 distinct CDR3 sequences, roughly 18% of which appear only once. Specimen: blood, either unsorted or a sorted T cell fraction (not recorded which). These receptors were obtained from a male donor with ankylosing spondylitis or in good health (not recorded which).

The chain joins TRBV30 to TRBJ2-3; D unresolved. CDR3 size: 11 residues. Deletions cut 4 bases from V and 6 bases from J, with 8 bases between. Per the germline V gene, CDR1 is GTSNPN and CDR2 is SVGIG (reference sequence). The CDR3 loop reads CAWTPGDTQYF. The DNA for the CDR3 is TGTGCCTGGACTCCCGGGGATACGCAGTATTTT.

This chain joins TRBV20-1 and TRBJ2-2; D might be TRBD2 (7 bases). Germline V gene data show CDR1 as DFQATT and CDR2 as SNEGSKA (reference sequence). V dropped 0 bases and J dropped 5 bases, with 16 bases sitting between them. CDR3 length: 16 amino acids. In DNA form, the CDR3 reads TGCAGTGCTAGAGATCATATGAGGGGGGGTACCGGGGAGCTGTTTTTT. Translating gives CSARDHMRGGTGELFF.

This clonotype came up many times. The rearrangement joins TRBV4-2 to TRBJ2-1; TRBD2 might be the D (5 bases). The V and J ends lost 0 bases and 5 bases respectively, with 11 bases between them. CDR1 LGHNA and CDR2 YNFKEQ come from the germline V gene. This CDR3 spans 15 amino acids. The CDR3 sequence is CASSQEIRGNNEQFF. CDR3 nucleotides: TGTGCCAGCAGCCAAGAAATTCGAGGGAACAATGAGCAGTTCTTC.

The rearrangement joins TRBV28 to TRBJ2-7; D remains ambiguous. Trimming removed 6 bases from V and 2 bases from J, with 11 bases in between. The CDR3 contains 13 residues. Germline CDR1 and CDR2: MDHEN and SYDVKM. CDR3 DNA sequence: TGTGCCAGCAGCCCCCCCCCGCCCTACGAGCAGTACTTC. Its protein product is CASSPPPPYEQYF.

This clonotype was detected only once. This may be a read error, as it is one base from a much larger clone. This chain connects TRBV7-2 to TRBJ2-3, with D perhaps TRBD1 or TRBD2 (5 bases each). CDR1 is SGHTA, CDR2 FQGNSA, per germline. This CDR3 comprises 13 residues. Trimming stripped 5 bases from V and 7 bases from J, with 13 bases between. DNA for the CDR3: TGTGCCAGCAGCGTGGGGGAATCGAATACGCAGTATTTT. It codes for CASSVGESNTQYF.

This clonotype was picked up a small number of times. The CDR3 DNA follows: TGTGCCAGCAGTTCGCCGGTCAGGGGATCCTACGAGCAGTACTTC. It translates to CASSSPVRGSYEQYF. The chain recombines TRBV28 with TRBJ2-7; a weak D match, TRBD1 (6 bases). Germline-derived CDR1 and CDR2 are MDHEN and SYDVKM. CDR3 length: 15 amino acids. V was cut by 4 bases and J by 1 base, with 14 bases left in between.

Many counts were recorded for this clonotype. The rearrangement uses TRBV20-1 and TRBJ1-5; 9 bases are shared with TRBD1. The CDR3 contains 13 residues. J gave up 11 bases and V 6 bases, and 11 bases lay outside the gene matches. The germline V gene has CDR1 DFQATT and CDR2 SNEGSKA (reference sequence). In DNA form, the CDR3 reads TGCAGTGCGAAAGGACAGGGGCTTACGGCCCAGCATTTT. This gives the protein CSAKGQGLTAQHF.

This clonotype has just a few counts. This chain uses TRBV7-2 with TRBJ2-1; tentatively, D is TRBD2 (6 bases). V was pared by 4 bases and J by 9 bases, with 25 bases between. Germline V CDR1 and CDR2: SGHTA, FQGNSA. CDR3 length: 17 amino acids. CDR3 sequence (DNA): TGTGCCAGCAGCTCGCTGGAAACTAGCAGAGTCCCCAGTGAGCAGTTCTTC. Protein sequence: CASSSLETSRVPSEQFF.

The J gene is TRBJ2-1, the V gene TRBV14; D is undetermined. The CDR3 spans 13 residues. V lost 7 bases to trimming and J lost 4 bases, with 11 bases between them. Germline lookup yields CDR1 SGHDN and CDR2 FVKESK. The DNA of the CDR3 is TGTGCCAGCATCCCGGGCCCATACAATGAGCAGTTCTTC. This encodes CASIPGPYNEQFF.

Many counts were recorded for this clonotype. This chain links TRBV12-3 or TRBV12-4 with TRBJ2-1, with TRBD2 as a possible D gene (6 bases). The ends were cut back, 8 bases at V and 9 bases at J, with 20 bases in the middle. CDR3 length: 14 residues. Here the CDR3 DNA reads TGTGCCAGCTCTTCGGGACTGACACCCGCTGAGCAGTTCTTC. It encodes CASSSGLTPAEQFF.